This TCR beta chain was captured by sequencing in a study of OX40 agonist ivuxolimab in advanced cancers. The wider study: Of the patients, three showed partial responses, one with hepatocellular carcinoma and two with cutaneous melanoma.

About this clone itself: Its antigen is currently unknown.

TCRdb's copy holds only in-frame clones and misses some; the assay was immunoSEQ multiplex PCR. The sample consists of more than 55,000 clones, 89% of them appearing once. The V end was cut by 4 bases, the J end by 5 bases, with 12 bases between. Germline assignment: CDR1 MNHEY and CDR2 SVGAGI. This CDR3 has 13 residues. Overall study findings and caveats: Patients who responded partially at 0.1-3.0 mg/kg showed clonal expansion ranking among the lowest. The study observed clonal expansion of CD4+ and CD8+ blood T cells by week 6 at 0.1 to 3.0 mg/kg.

This chain joins TRBV6-5 and TRBJ2-7; perhaps TRBD2 as D (5 bases). The sample was CD4+ or CD8+ T cells sorted from blood, taken in a trial of the OX40 agonist ivuxolimab. This TCR was sampled from an adult with an advanced solid tumor such as melanoma, head and neck, liver or kidney cancer. The CDR3 sequence: CASSLGSAHEQYF. CDR3 sequence (DNA): TGTGCCAGCAGTTTGGGGAGTGCCCACGAGCAGTACTTC.